Following are 13 T cell receptor beta chains from one sample sequenced in a study of shared clonotypes between healthy human individuals. Sequenced by immunoSEQ multiplex PCR; TCRdb stores in-frame clones only, minus some. The sample includes hundreds of thousands of clones, about 95% of them seen just once. Naivety among CD8 cells was defined by CD45RO negativity and positive CCR7 selection, thereby excluding terminally differentiated effector memory CD45RA+ cells. Input material: naive CD8+ T cells sorted from blood. The receptor set was obtained from a woman aged 30 to 39 in good health.

The chain carries TRBV13 and TRBJ1-1, with 9 bases matching TRBD1. The CDR3 is 14 amino acids. CDR1 PRHDT and CDR2 FYEKMQ come from the germline V gene (reference sequence). J gave up 7 bases and V 6 bases, and 9 bases lay outside the gene matches. The CDR3 nucleotides are TGTGCCAGCAGTTCCGGGACAGGGCGGTTTGAAGCTTTCTTT. This gives the protein CASSSGTGRFEAFF.

The chain employs TRBV6-5 and TRBJ2-2, with TRBD2 as a possible D gene (5 bases). V lost 2 bases to trimming and J lost 9 bases, with 7 bases between them. CDR1 and CDR2 (germline): MNHEY, SVGAGI. The CDR3 is made up of 12 amino acids. The chain's CDR3 is CASSYEGRELFF. CDR3 in DNA: TGTGCCAGCAGTTACGAGGGCAGGGAGCTGTTTTTT.

The J gene is TRBJ2-7, the V gene TRBV5-6; 11 nucleotides line up with TRBD2. Germline values: CDR1 SGHDT, CDR2 YYEEEE. This CDR3 has 14 residues. The V segment lost 4 bases and the J segment 6 bases; nucleotides outside the gene matches: 6. As DNA, the CDR3 is TGTGCCAGCAGCCATAGCGGGAGGGCCAGCGAGCAGTACTTC. As protein: CASSHSGRASEQYF.

The CDR3 protein is CASSQGDGLTYEQYF. Written as DNA, the CDR3 is TGCGCCAGCAGCCAAGGGGACGGTTTGACCTACGAGCAGTACTTC. This sequence joins TRBV4-1 and TRBJ2-5; D possibly uses TRBD1 or TRBD2 (5 bases each). Near its end, the DNA agrees better with TRBJ2-7, so the J call may be wrong. CDR3 length equals 15 residues. The germline CDR1 and CDR2 sequences are MGHRA and YSYEKL.

This clone came up once. The rearrangement links TRBV5-1 to TRBJ2-3, with TRBD2 identical over 8 bases. CDR1 SGHRS and CDR2 YFSETQ come from the germline V gene. With 4 bases clipped from V and 4 bases from J, the junction kept 11 bases outside the gene matches. This CDR3 region has 16 residues. The CDR3 region is CASSRLGAGGPDTQYF. The CDR3, as DNA: TGCGCCAGCAGCCGATTAGGGGCGGGAGGTCCAGATACGCAGTATTTT. Using reference TRBV5-1 and TRBJ2-3 for the parts outside the CDR3, the full variable domain is KAGVTQTPRYLIKTRGQQVTLSCSPISGHRSVSWYQQTPGQGLQFLFEYFSETQRNKGNFPGRFSGRQFSNSRSEMNVSTLELGDSALYLCASSRLGAGGPDTQYFGPGTRLTVL.

This chain uses TRBV7-6 with TRBJ2-7; D uncertain. Trimming stripped 3 bases from V and 3 bases from J, with 9 bases between. This CDR3 spans 13 amino acids. Germline V gene sequence: CDR1 SGHVS, CDR2 FNYEAQ. The CDR3 reads CASSFQLDYEQYF. CDR3 sequence (DNA): TGTGCCAGCAGCTTTCAGTTAGACTACGAGCAGTACTTC.

V is TRBV5-6 and J is TRBJ1-2; weak D call: TRBD1 (5 bases). V was cut by 4 bases and J by 5 bases, with 21 bases left in between. Germline V gene data show CDR1 as SGHDT and CDR2 as YYEEEE. The CDR3 extends over 16 amino acids. This chain's CDR3 is CASSPGVGGKIYGYTF. In DNA form, the CDR3 reads TGTGCCAGCAGCCCCGGGGTTGGGGGGAAGATTTATGGCTACACCTTC. Using reference TRBV5-6 and TRBJ1-2 for the parts outside the CDR3, the full variable domain is DAGVTQSPTHLIKTRGQQVTLRCSPKSGHDTVSWYQQALGQGPQFIFQYYEEEERQRGNFPDRFSGHQFPNYSSELNVNALLLGDSALYLCASSPGVGGKIYGYTFGSGTRLTVV.

The V and J genes are TRBV6-6 and TRBJ2-5; tentative D call: TRBD1 (7 bases). The CDR3 consists of 13 residues. Germline CDR1 MNHNY, CDR2 SVGAGI (reference sequence). Trimming cost V 7 bases and J 6 bases, with 15 bases left between them. The CDR3 sequence: CASTRQGGKTQYF. The CDR3 nucleotides read TGTGCCAGCACCCGACAGGGAGGAAAGACCCAGTACTTC.

The rearrangement links TRBV19 to TRBJ2-5; possible D gene TRBD2, 6 bases. The J call is doubtful: the DNA matches TRBJ2-7 better. Per the germline V gene, CDR1 is LNHDA and CDR2 is SQIVND (reference sequence). The CDR3 is made up of 15 amino acids. The CDR3 sequence is CASSIYLASTYEQYF. CDR3 nucleotide sequence: TGTGCCAGTAGTATATACCTAGCGAGCACCTACGAGCAGTACTTC.

The V call is TRBV4-1, the J call TRBJ2-4; tentative D call: TRBD2 (6 bases). From germline, CDR1 is MGHRA and CDR2 YSYEKL. V lost 1 base, J lost 0 bases, and 13 bases lay in between. This CDR3 region has 17 residues. In DNA form, the CDR3 reads TGCGCCAGCAGCCAAGGAGCCCAAGCGGGAGCCAAAAACATTCAGTACTTC. It encodes CASSQGAQAGAKNIQYF.

The V gene is TRBV19, the J gene TRBJ1-4; maybe TRBD1 (5 bases). Trimming removed 8 bases at V and 6 bases at J, with 13 bases between. Germline CDR1 and CDR2: LNHDA and SQIVND (reference sequence). The CDR3 has 13 amino acids. CDR3 bases: TGTGCCAGTGCAGGGAGGGCCTATGAAAAACTGTTTTTT. Amino acids: CASAGRAYEKLFF.

The J gene is TRBJ1-5, the V gene TRBV13; 12 bases line up with TRBD1. Germline CDR1 and CDR2: PRHDT and FYEKMQ (reference sequence). CDR3 size: 15 residues. Germline trimming cut 5 bases from V and 6 bases from J; bases unmatched to any gene: 5. CDR3 amino acids: CASSIGTGGGQPQHF. The CDR3 DNA sequence: TGTGCCAGCAGCATCGGGACAGGGGGCGGTCAGCCCCAGCATTTT.

The rearrangement uses TRBV5-4 and TRBJ1-4; TRBD1 matches 9 bases. This CDR3 has 13 amino acids. Germline V gene data show CDR1 as SGHNT and CDR2 as YYREEE (reference sequence). With 4 bases clipped from V and 11 bases from J, the junction kept 6 bases outside the gene matches. The CDR3 DNA is TGTGCCAGCAGCGCACAGGGGGCTACGAAACTGTTTTTT. Translating gives CASSAQGATKLFF.